This T cell receptor (beta chain) stems from a study of beta chain features in type 1 diabetes. Study results and limitations: When Type 1 diabetes patients were examined, their TCRB CDR3s proved moderately but significantly shorter in all four CD4+ subsets.

The study reverse transcribed the entire isolated RNA, so it sequenced expressed TCRB transcripts. Here immunoSEQ multiplex PCR was the method, and the copy in TCRdb shows in-frame clones only, minus some. This sample carries 500,000 to 800,000 clones, around 11% of them seen once, and the ten largest clones take more than 0.095%. With respect to this clone: As yet, its antigen is unknown.

The source is a man aged 30 to 39 with type 1 diabetes. The sequenced sample consisted of naive CD4+ T cells from blood.

This chain's CDR3 is CASSWQGLSDEQFF. The CDR3 coding sequence is TGTGCCAGCAGTTGGCAGGGGTTAAGCGATGAGCAGTTCTTC. The V gene is TRBV6-5, the J gene TRBJ2-1, with a possible D match to TRBD1 (6 bases). The germline V gene encodes CDR1 MNHEY and CDR2 SVGAGI. V lost 4 bases and J lost 8, with 15 bases in between. The CDR3 covers 14 residues.